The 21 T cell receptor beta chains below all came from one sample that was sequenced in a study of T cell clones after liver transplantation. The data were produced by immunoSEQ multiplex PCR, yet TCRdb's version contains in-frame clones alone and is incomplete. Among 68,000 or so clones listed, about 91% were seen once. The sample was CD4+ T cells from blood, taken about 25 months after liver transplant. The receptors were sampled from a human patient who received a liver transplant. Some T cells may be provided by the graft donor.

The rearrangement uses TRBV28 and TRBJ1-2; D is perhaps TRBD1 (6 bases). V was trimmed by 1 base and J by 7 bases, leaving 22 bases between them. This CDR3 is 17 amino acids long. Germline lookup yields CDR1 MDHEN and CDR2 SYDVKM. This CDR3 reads CASSLYPLQGKFGGYTF. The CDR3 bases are TGTGCCAGCAGTTTATACCCACTACAGGGAAAATTCGGTGGCTACACCTTC.

As DNA, the CDR3 is TGTGCCAGCAGGCTACTTCCGGGACAGGGGGTCGAGCAGTACTTC. Protein product: CASRLLPGQGVEQYF. The chain combines TRBV11-1 with TRBJ2-7; TRBD1 matches 11 bases. This CDR3 has 15 amino acids. Per the germline V gene, CDR1 is SGHAT and CDR2 is FQDESV (reference sequence). V trimming: 6 bases; J trimming: 6 bases; junction bases outside the gene matches: 10.

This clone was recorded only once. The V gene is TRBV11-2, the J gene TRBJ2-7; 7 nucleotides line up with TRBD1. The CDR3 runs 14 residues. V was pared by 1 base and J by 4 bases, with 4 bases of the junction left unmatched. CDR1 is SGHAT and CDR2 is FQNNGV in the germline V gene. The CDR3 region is CASSLGDSKYEQYF. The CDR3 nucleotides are TGTGCCAGCAGCTTAGGGGACAGCAAATACGAGCAGTACTTC.

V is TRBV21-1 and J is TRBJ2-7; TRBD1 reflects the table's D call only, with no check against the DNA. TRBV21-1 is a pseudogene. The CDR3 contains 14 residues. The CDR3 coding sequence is TGTGCCAGCAGCAAACCCCGAGGGGGTTGTGAGCAGTACTTC. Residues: CASSKPRGGCEQYF.

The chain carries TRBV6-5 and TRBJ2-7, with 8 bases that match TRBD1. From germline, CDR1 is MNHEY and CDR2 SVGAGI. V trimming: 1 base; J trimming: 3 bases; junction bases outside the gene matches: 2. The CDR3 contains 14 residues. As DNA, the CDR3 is TGTGCCAGCAGTTACTGGGGACAGGACTACGAGCAGTACTTC. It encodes CASSYWGQDYEQYF.

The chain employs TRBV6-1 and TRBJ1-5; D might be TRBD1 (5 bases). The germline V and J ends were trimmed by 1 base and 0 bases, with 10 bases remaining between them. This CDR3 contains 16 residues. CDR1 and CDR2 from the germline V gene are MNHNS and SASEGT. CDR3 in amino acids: CASSEEGHYSNQPQHF. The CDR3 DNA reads TGTGCCAGCAGTGAAGAAGGACACTATAGCAATCAGCCCCAGCATTTT.

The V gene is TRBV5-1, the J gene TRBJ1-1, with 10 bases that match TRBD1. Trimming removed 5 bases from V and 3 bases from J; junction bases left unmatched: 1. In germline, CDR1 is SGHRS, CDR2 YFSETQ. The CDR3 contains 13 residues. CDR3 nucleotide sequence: TGCGCCAGCAGGGGGACAGGGGACACTGAAGCTTTCTTT. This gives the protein CASRGTGDTEAFF.

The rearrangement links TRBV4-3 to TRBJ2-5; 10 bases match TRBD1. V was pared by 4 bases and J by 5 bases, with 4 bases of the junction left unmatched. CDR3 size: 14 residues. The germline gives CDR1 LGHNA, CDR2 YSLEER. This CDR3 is CASSRDRGYETQYF. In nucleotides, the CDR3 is TGCGCCAGCAGCCGGGACAGGGGTTATGAGACCCAGTACTTC.

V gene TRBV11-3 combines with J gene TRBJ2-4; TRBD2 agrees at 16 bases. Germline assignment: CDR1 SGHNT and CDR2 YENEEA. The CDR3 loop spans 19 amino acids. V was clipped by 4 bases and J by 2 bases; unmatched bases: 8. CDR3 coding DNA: TGTGCCAGCAGCTCTTCGGGACTAGCGGGAGGGCGGTCCAAAAACATTCAGTACTTC. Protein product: CASSSSGLAGGRSKNIQYF. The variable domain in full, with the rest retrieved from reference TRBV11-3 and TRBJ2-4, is EAGVVQSPRYKIIEKKQPVAFWCNPISGHNTLYWYLQNLGQGPELLIRYENEEAVDDSQLPKDRFSAERLKGVDSTLKIQPAELGDSAVYLCASSSSGLAGGRSKNIQYFGAGTRLSVL.

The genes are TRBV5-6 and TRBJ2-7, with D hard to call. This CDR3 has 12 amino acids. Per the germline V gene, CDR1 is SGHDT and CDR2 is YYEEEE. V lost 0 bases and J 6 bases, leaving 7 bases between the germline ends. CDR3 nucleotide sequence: TGTGCCAGCAGCTTGGCCGGGCGCGAGCAGTACTTC. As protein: CASSLAGREQYF.

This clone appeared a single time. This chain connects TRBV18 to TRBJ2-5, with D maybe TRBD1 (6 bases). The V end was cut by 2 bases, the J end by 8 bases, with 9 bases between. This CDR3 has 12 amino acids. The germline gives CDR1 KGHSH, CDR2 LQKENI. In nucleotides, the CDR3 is TGTGCCAGCTCACCAAGAGGGGGTACCCAGTACTTC. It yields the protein CASSPRGGTQYF.

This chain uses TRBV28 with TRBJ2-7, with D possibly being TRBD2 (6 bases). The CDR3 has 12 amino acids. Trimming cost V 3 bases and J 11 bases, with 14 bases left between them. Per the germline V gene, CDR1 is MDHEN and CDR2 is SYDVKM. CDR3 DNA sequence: TGTGCCAGCAGTTTCGGCGGCGGGGTGGAGTACTTC. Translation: CASSFGGGVEYF. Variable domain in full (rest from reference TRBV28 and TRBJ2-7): DVKVTQSSRYLVKRTGEKVFLECVQDMDHENMFWYRQDPGLGLRLIYFSYDVKMKEKGDIPEGYSVSREKKERFSLILESASTNQTSMYLCASSFGGGVEYFGPGTRLTVT.

CDR3: CASSDPGLADTQYF. The CDR3 region has the DNA TGTGCCAGCAGTGACCCCGGACTCGCGGATACGCAGTATTTT. V is TRBV25-1 and J is TRBJ2-3; TRBD2 might be the D (5 bases). V shed 3 bases and J shed 6 bases, with 13 bases lying between them. CDR1 and CDR2 from the germline V gene are MGHDK and SYGVNS. CDR3 length: 14 residues.

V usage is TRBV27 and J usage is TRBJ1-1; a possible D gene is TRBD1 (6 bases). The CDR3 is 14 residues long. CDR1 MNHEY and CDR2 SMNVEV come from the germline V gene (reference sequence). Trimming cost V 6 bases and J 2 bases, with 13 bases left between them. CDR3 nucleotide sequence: TGTGCCAGCAGCCACAGGGAGGTTAACACTGAAGCTTTCTTT. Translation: CASSHREVNTEAFF.

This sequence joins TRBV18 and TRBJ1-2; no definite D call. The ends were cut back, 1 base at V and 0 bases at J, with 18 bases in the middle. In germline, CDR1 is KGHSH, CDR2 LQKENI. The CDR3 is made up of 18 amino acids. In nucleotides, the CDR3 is TGTGCCAGCTCACCACAGGGTCCGAACTTTGCCTCTAACTATGGCTACACCTTC. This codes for CASSPQGPNFASNYGYTF. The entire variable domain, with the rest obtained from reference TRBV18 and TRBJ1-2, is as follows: NAGVMQNPRHLVRRRGQEARLRCSPMKGHSHVYWYRQLPEEGLKFMVYLQKENIIDESGMPKERFSAEFPKEGPSILRIQQVVRGDSAAYFCASSPQGPNFASNYGYTFGSGTRLTVV.

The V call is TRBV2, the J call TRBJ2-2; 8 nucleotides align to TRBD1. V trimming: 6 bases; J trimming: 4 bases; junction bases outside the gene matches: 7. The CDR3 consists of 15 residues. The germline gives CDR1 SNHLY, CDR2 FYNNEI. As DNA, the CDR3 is TGTGCCAGCAGCCCCAGGGGGCTTGGCACCGGGGAGCTGTTTTTT. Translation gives CASSPRGLGTGELFF.

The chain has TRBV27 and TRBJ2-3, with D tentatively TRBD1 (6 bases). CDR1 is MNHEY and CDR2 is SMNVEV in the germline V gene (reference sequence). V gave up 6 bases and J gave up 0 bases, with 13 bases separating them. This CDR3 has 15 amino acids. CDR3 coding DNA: TGTGCCAGCAGGAATAGACAGGTTAGCACAGATACGCAGTATTTT. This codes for CASRNRQVSTDTQYF.

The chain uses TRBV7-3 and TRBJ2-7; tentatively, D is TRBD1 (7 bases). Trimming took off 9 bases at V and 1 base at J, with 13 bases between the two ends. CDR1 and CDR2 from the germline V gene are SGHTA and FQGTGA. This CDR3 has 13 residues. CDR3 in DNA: TGTGCCAGTTCGGCAGGGGGGTCCTACGAGCAGTACTTC. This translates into CASSAGGSYEQYF.

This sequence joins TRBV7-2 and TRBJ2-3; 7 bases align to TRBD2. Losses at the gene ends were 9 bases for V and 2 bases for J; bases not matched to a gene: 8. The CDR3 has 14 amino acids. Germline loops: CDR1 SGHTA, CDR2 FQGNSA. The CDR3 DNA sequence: TGTGCCAGTAGACCGGGACTACCCACAGATACGCAGTATTTT. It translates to CASRPGLPTDTQYF.

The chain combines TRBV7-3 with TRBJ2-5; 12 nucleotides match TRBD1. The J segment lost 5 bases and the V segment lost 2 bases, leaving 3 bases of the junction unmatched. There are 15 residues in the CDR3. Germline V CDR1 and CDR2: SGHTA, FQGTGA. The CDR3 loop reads CASSLGDRGRETQYF. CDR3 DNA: TGTGCCAGCAGCTTAGGGGACAGGGGGCGCGAGACCCAGTACTTC.

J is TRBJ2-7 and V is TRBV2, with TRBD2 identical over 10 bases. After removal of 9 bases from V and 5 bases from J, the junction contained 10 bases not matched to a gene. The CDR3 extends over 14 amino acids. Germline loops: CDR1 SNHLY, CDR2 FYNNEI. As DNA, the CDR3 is TGTGCCAGTTGGGAAGCGGGAGGGCCCAACGAGCAGTACTTC. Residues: CASWEAGGPNEQYF.